This T cell receptor beta chain was captured in a study of PD-1 blockade in classical Hodgkin lymphoma (TCRdb year 2020). Regarding the research as a whole: Nivolumab dosing was 3 mg/kg intravenously every 2 weeks, continuing until either disease progression or unacceptable toxicity. To define a peripheral blood immune signature of response to PD-1 blockade in classical Hodgkin lymphoma, the study combined TCR beta sequencing with CyTOF.

This specimen's time point label, interpreted: cycle 4 day 1 (C4D1), after more than five weeks of nivolumab. All trial patients had relapsed after autologous stem cell transplantation, with cohorts A, B and C differing in prior brentuximab vedotin exposure. A total of roughly 60 patients with relapsed/refractory classical Hodgkin lymphoma made up the trial cohort, and each patient's best overall response was complete response, partial response or progressive disease. Single-agent nivolumab was administered to trial patients in the multi-cohort phase II CheckMate 205 trial. Best overall response was determined by an independent review committee according to the 2007 International Working Group response criteria. PBMCs from the trial were collected at three points: immediately before nivolumab initiation (C1D1), and during therapy at cycle 2 day 1 and cycle 4 day 1. Peripheral blood was collected in 8 mL Vacutainer Cell Preparation Tubes, from which PBMCs were isolated by centrifugation and then cryopreserved.

Note on this clone: The antigen it recognizes is unknown. No quality values exist for individual bases; no much larger clone is one base distant.

General findings and caveats noted by the study authors: CD4+ but not CD8+ TCR diversity rose significantly by C4D1 (p=0.0027 vs p=0.16), most apparent in complete responders (p=0.02). The study was limited to a single clinical trial cohort, and causes of repertoire differences, possibly disease activity or prior therapy, remained undefined. Trial patients with a complete response had baseline diversity similar to that of newly diagnosed patients, while partial responders and progressors had significantly lower diversity. Patients starting nivolumab less than 1 year after ASCT had lower diversity and were excluded from later analyses to avoid confounding by immune reconstitution. Baseline TCR diversity was reported to be lower in newly diagnosed patients than in healthy donors, and even lower in relapsed/refractory patients.

Including the terminal cysteine and phenylalanine, the CDR3 comprises 15 residues. Just CDR3 DNA is preserved here, 45 bases in frame from base 1. The germline V gene specifies SGDLS as CDR1 and YYNGEE as CDR2. Deletion took 0 bases off V and 0 bases off J, with a span of 6 bases between the germline ends. Genomic DNA was extracted with the Qiagen DNeasy kit from unsorted PBMCs and from negatively selected CD4+ and CD8+ fractions. Using primers that anneal to V and J segments, immunoSEQ multiplex PCR amplified the TCR beta CDR3 regions. A synthetic immune receptor repertoire was used to minimize amplification bias, and any residual bias was removed computationally once sequencing was done. Per the original workflow: Repertoire diversity was quantified as the Shannon entropy index using custom Python scripts. Unsorted, CD4+ and CD8+ repertoires were analyzed separately, except in combined analyses where CD4+ and CD8+ sequences were merged in silico. A clone counted as expanded when the clone's frequency after treatment rose at least 2-fold relative to C1D1, and clones undetected at baseline were given a pseudocount of 0.5. Singleton clones were defined as clones with 0 or 1 copy at C1D1, and non-singleton clones were defined as clones with 2 or more copies. Clones expanded in unsorted samples were annotated as CD4+, CD8+ or unknown by matching protein sequences in sorted samples from the same patient. Wilcoxon tests were applied to paired samples to test diversity changes from C1D1 to C4D1. TCRdb's version of the immuneACCESS table is confined to in-frame rearrangements and falls short of the full clone set. An unresolved V gene accounts for under half of the shortfall where checked; the remainder is of unknown origin. V and J calls and clone size are copied from that table; D and trimming were computed from the DNA. Across this sample there are roughly 64,000 clones, with just over 90% seen only once. Around 8% of the sample lies in the top ten.

This clonotype originated in a human donor with classical Hodgkin lymphoma. The sequence is built from TRBV9 and TRBJ2-2; the D segment cannot be called with confidence. Source: peripheral blood mononuclear cells (PBMCs), taken before the fourth cycle of nivolumab. The CDR3 is CASSVAGPNTGELFF. The DNA reads TGTGCCAGCAGCGTAGCCGGGCCGAACACCGGGGAGCTGTTTTTT.